These 27 T cell receptor beta chains originate from one sample sequenced in a study of OX40 agonist ivuxolimab in advanced cancers. Using immunoSEQ multiplex PCR, the repertoire was profiled, and TCRdb retains in-frame clones only, with some absent. The table includes 55,000 to 85,000 clones, just over 85% detected once. Sample: CD4+ or CD8+ T cells sorted from blood, taken in a trial of the OX40 agonist ivuxolimab. The receptors were gathered from an adult with an advanced solid tumor such as melanoma, head and neck, liver or kidney cancer.

The CDR3 DNA reads TGTGCCACCAGCAGCATAGCGGGGGCGCGGGGCTACACCGGGGAGCTGTTTTTT. As protein: CATSSIAGARGYTGELFF. The rearrangement joins TRBV15 to TRBJ2-2, with 9 bases lining up with TRBD2. CDR1 is LNHNV and CDR2 is YYDKDF in the germline V gene (reference sequence). This CDR3 has 18 residues. Trimming at V came to 3 bases and at J to 3 bases, leaving 11 bases not matched to a gene.

The gene calls are TRBV19 and TRBJ1-4, with unresolved D. Germline-derived CDR1 and CDR2 are LNHDA and SQIVND (reference sequence). V dropped 8 bases and J dropped 2 bases, with 3 bases sitting between them. CDR3 size: 11 residues. The CDR3 reads CASATNEKLFF. CDR3 nucleotide sequence: TGTGCCAGTGCGACTAATGAAAAACTGTTTTTT. Complete variable domain (other parts from reference TRBV19 and TRBJ1-4): DGGITQSPKYLFRKEGQNVTLSCEQNLNHDAMYWYRQDPGQGLRLIYYSQIVNDFQKGDIAEGYSVSREKKESFPLTVTSAQKNPTAFYLCASATNEKLFFGSGTQLSVL.

The chain links TRBV5-1 to TRBJ1-1; D may be TRBD1 (5 bases). The length of the CDR3 is 16 residues. Germline CDR1 reads SGHRS; CDR2 reads YFSETQ. Trimming cost V 5 bases and J 5 bases, with 22 bases left between them. Here the CDR3 DNA reads TGCGCCAGCAGACTTTTCTCGAGGCCAGGGAGGACTGAAGCTTTCTTT. Its translation: CASRLFSRPGRTEAFF.

The rearrangement uses TRBV7-9 and TRBJ1-3; TRBD1 matches 12 bases. The CDR3 runs 17 residues. Germline CDR1 SEHNR, CDR2 FQNEAQ (reference sequence). After removal of 0 bases from V and 4 bases from J, the junction contained 4 bases not matched to a gene. The chain's CDR3 is CASSLAGTGGAGNTIYF. The CDR3 nucleotides are TGTGCCAGCAGCTTAGCGGGGACAGGGGGCGCAGGAAACACCATATATTTT. Based on the CDR3 plus reference TRBV7-9 and TRBJ1-3, the full variable domain is DTGVSQNPRHKITKRGQNVTFRCDPISEHNRLYWYRQTLGQGPEFLTYFQNEAQLEKSRLLSDRFSAERPKGSFSTLEIQRTEQGDSAMYLCASSLAGTGGAGNTIYFGEGSWLTVV.

The chain carries TRBV4-3 and TRBJ2-1; perhaps D is TRBD1 or TRBD2 (5 bases each). CDR3 size: 14 residues. Germline CDR1 is LGHNA and CDR2 is YSLEER. Trimming took off 0 bases at V and 10 bases at J, with 13 bases between the two ends. The CDR3 sequence is CASSQEHRRREQFF. CDR3 bases: TGCGCCAGCAGCCAAGAACACAGGAGGCGAGAGCAGTTCTTC.

This clone was detected a few times. This chain connects TRBV19 to TRBJ1-3, with D unclear. Germline values: CDR1 LNHDA, CDR2 SQIVND (reference sequence). The CDR3 is made up of 14 amino acids. With 3 bases removed from V and 4 bases from J, the gap between germline ends came to 10 bases. The CDR3 DNA reads as TGTGCCAGTAGTATGGTCTACTCCGGAAACACCATATATTTT. Translating it yields CASSMVYSGNTIYF.

The rearrangement links TRBV7-8 to TRBJ2-3; 8 bases agree with TRBD2. Germline V CDR1 and CDR2: SGHVS, FQNEAQ. The length of the CDR3 is 17 residues. J lost 0 bases, V lost 5 bases, and 10 bases had no gene match. The CDR3 coding sequence is TGTGCCAGCAGCCCTCGGGAGGGACTAGGGAGCACAGATACGCAGTATTTT. Translation gives CASSPREGLGSTDTQYF.

J is TRBJ2-3 and V is TRBV6-6; TRBD1 agrees at 9 bases. This CDR3 has 15 amino acids. V dropped 7 bases and J dropped 2; count of bases not matched to a gene: 7. CDR1 is MNHNY and CDR2 is SVGAGI in the germline V gene (reference sequence). CDR3: CASTLTGGATDTQYF. The CDR3, as DNA: TGTGCCAGCACCCTGACAGGGGGTGCCACAGATACGCAGTATTTT.

V and J are TRBV10-2 and TRBJ2-5, with TRBD1 matching over 11 bases. The J segment lost 5 bases and the V segment lost 2 bases, leaving 4 bases of the junction unmatched. Germline V lookup: CDR1 WSHSY, CDR2 SAAADI. This CDR3 contains 15 residues. DNA for the CDR3: TGCGCCAGCAGTGAGCCGGACAGGGGGCAGGAGACCCAGTACTTC. It codes for CASSEPDRGQETQYF.

The rearrangement links TRBV11-3 to TRBJ1-1; possibly TRBD1 for D (5 bases). The CDR3 is 18 residues long. V was shortened by 5 bases and J by 1 base, with 23 bases between the two germline ends. The germline CDR1 and CDR2 sequences are SGHNT and YENEEA. The CDR3 DNA reads as TGTGCCAGCAGCCCTAGGCCCGCAGGGACCTGGGCGAACACTGAAGCTTTCTTT. Translating it yields CASSPRPAGTWANTEAFF.

This chain uses TRBV27 with TRBJ1-6, with TRBD1 as a possible D gene (5 bases). The CDR3 extends over 16 amino acids. Deletions cut 5 bases from V and 10 bases from J, with 21 bases between. Per the germline V gene, CDR1 is MNHEY and CDR2 is SMNVEV (reference sequence). This CDR3 reads CASSPTQGRLVSPLHF. CDR3 DNA: TGTGCCAGCAGTCCAACGCAGGGCCGATTAGTGTCACCCCTCCACTTT.

The genes are TRBV9 and TRBJ2-3, with D possibly matching TRBD1 (6 bases). Trimming took off 0 bases at V and 2 bases at J, with 16 bases between the two ends. The length of the CDR3 is 17 residues. CDR1 and CDR2 (germline): SGDLS, YYNGEE. The CDR3 here is CASSVGSTGINTDTQYF. In nucleotides, the CDR3 is TGTGCCAGCAGCGTAGGGTCCACAGGGATTAACACAGATACGCAGTATTTT.

The chain recombines TRBV4-3 with TRBJ1-2; no reliable D call. Trimming pared 0 bases from V and 4 bases from J, leaving 6 bases between. There are 13 residues in the CDR3. Germline V gives CDR1 LGHNA, CDR2 YSLEER. CDR3 sequence reads: CASSQDNSYGYTF. CDR3 coding DNA: TGCGCCAGCAGCCAAGATAACAGCTATGGCTACACCTTC.

This rearrangement joins TRBV18 to TRBJ2-4; TRBD2 matches at 10 bases. The trim removed 4 bases at V and 8 bases at J, leaving 17 bases unmatched. The germline V gene has CDR1 KGHSH and CDR2 LQKENI. This CDR3 is 18 amino acids long. The CDR3 sequence: CASSLASLAGAAGDIQYF. The CDR3, as DNA: TGTGCCAGCTCACTAGCTAGCCTAGCGGGGGCCGCGGGGGACATTCAGTACTTC.

The chain is built from TRBV27 and TRBJ1-1, with no clear D. The CDR3 totals 13 residues. The germline V and J ends were trimmed by 6 bases and 6 bases, with 14 bases remaining between them. Looked up from germline, CDR1 is MNHEY and CDR2 is SMNVEV (reference sequence). The CDR3 region is CASRPGKVAEAFF. The CDR3 nucleotides are TGTGCCAGCAGACCGGGAAAGGTCGCTGAAGCTTTCTTT.

V usage is TRBV28 and J usage is TRBJ2-7; TRBD2 is a possible D gene (5 bases). CDR3 size: 12 residues. The germline V gene encodes CDR1 MDHEN and CDR2 SYDVKM. Trimming stripped 3 bases from V and 7 bases from J, with 10 bases between. The CDR3 DNA follows: TGTGCCAGCAGTTTCCCCCGGAGGGAGCAGTACTTC. Protein product: CASSFPRREQYF.

The chain combines TRBV6-5 with TRBJ1-1; TRBD1 aligns across 8 bases. V lost 7 bases and J lost 4; bases outside the gene matches: 8. Germline V gives CDR1 MNHEY, CDR2 SVGAGI. The CDR3 is 14 residues long. CDR3 nucleotides: TGTGCCAGCACCAAGACAGGGGTCGTCACTGAAGCTTTCTTT. Its protein is CASTKTGVVTEAFF.

The chain joins TRBV2 to TRBJ2-5, with 7 bases aligning to TRBD2. The V gene's germline CDR1 is SNHLY and CDR2 FYNNEI. Losses at the gene ends were 6 bases for V and 3 bases for J; bases not matched to a gene: 7. This CDR3 contains 14 residues. In DNA form, the CDR3 reads TGTGCCAGCAGAGACGTCGGGGGGAAAGAGACCCAGTACTTC. It encodes CASRDVGGKETQYF.

The rearrangement links TRBV7-9 to TRBJ2-7, with TRBD1 as a possible D gene (6 bases). The CDR3 has 15 residues. The germline gives CDR1 SEHNR, CDR2 FQNEAQ (reference sequence). Trimming removed 3 bases from V and 2 bases from J, with 14 bases in between. The CDR3 reads CASSFGQTLAYEQYF. The CDR3 DNA sequence: TGTGCCAGCAGCTTCGGACAGACCCTTGCCTACGAGCAGTACTTC.

J is TRBJ1-1 and V is TRBV5-1; possibly TRBD1 for D (6 bases). Trimming shortened V by 0 bases and J by 5 bases, and 8 bases separated the two germline ends. The CDR3 totals 13 residues. Germline V gene sequence: CDR1 SGHRS, CDR2 YFSETQ. The CDR3 reads CASSLDRETEAFF. As DNA, the CDR3 is TGCGCCAGCAGCTTGGACAGGGAGACTGAAGCTTTCTTT.

The CDR3, as DNA: TGTGCCAGCAGTTTAGGGGCTGGAAACACCATATATTTT. Protein product: CASSLGAGNTIYF. This sequence joins TRBV28 and TRBJ1-3, with D hard to call. V was trimmed by 2 bases and J by 2 bases, leaving 4 bases between them. CDR3 length equals 13 residues. Germline CDR1 MDHEN, CDR2 SYDVKM.

The chain uses TRBV15 and TRBJ2-3, with TRBD1 matching over 7 bases. V was clipped by 0 bases and J by 1 base; unmatched bases: 7. The CDR3 is made up of 17 amino acids. Germline CDR1 is LNHNV and CDR2 is YYDKDF (reference sequence). This CDR3 reads CATSRERQGVGTDTQYF. The CDR3 coding sequence is TGTGCCACCAGCAGAGAGAGACAGGGAGTGGGCACAGATACGCAGTATTTT.

This clone has just a few counts. V is TRBV7-2 and J is TRBJ2-3, with TRBD1 identical over 9 bases. The CDR3 loop spans 14 amino acids. Looked up from germline, CDR1 is SGHTA and CDR2 is FQGNSA. V lost 6 bases and J lost 3; bases outside the gene matches: 4. CDR3 nucleotide sequence: TGTGCCAGCAGTTTGGACAGGGGAACAGATACGCAGTATTTT. Protein sequence: CASSLDRGTDTQYF.

V usage is TRBV19 and J usage is TRBJ2-6; D gene uncertain. V gave up 7 bases and J gave up 4 bases, with 14 bases separating them. In germline, CDR1 is LNHDA, CDR2 SQIVND (reference sequence). This CDR3 contains 15 residues. The CDR3 loop is CASNSIRTGANVLTF. CDR3 DNA sequence: TGTGCCAGTAATAGCATCCGAACCGGGGCCAACGTCCTGACTTTC.

This clone was counted a single time. This rearrangement joins TRBV5-6 to TRBJ1-4; 10 bases align to TRBD1. V shed 4 bases and J 8 bases; nucleotides not matched to a gene: 8. Per germline, CDR1 SGHDT and CDR2 YYEEEE. CDR3 length: 15 amino acids. CDR3 sequence (DNA): TGTGCCAGCAGCAACCGACAGGGGGCGGGCGAAAAACTGTTTTTT. This codes for CASSNRQGAGEKLFF.

This clone was seen once. J is TRBJ1-2 and V is TRBV28; weak D call: TRBD1 (5 bases). This CDR3 has 14 amino acids. V was trimmed by 6 bases and J by 13 bases, leaving 24 bases between them. Germline V gene data show CDR1 as MDHEN and CDR2 as SYDVKM. CDR3 DNA: TGTGCCAGCAGGATCCCGGGACGGACCCTTCCGAGCACCTTC. Translation gives CASRIPGRTLPSTF.

This chain uses TRBV28 with TRBJ2-5; TRBD1 matches 8 bases. The CDR3 loop spans 14 amino acids. Germline CDR1 MDHEN, CDR2 SYDVKM. The V gene end was trimmed by 5 bases and the J gene end by 4 bases; junction bases not matched to a gene: 6. CDR3 nucleotides: TGTGCCAGCAGTCCGGACAGGGTGGGAGAGACCCAGTACTTC. This translates into CASSPDRVGETQYF.